This T cell receptor beta chain was recorded in a study of control samples from healthy donors and cancer patients. The repertoire was sequenced with immunoSEQ multiplex PCR; TCRdb's copy has only in-frame clones and lacks some. Seen here are about 140,000 clones, roughly nine tenths observed once, and the top ten hold roughly 8.7%. This CDR3 is 15 amino acids long. The V gene's germline CDR1 is LNHDA and CDR2 SQIVND (reference sequence). The V gene end was trimmed by 7 bases and the J gene end by 4 bases; junction bases not matched to a gene: 7. Of note for this clone: Within the sample, other DNA sequences also encode this same CDR3.

This sequence originates from a woman aged 25 to 39 in good health. V gene TRBV19 combines with J gene TRBJ2-5; the match to TRBD2 covers 12 bases. The sample taken for sequencing was blood. CDR3 sequence: CASMRLAGVRETQYF. The CDR3 DNA reads TGTGCCAGTATGAGACTAGCGGGAGTAAGAGAGACCCAGTACTTC.